What follows are 10 T cell receptor beta chains derived from one specimen sequenced in a study of T cells in Graves' hyperthyroidism and ophthalmopathy. TCR beta CDR3 sequences were amplified from RNA transcripts. Initially, a first-round RT-PCR of the TCR CDR3 employed the HTBI primer set. Each CDR3 protein is one row after TCRdb ran MiXCR on the multiplex PCR reads. Of around 350,000 distinct CDR3 sequences in the sample, about 15% were seen once. The sequenced material came from blood. The origin of the receptors is a woman aged 55-69 years with Graves' ophthalmopathy.

This clonotype was counted many times. The rearrangement uses TRBV20-1 and TRBJ1-5; perhaps TRBD1 as D (6 bases). This CDR3 has 16 amino acids. V was cut by 0 bases and J by 2 bases, with 14 bases left in between. Germline CDR1 and CDR2: DFQATT and SNEGSKA (reference sequence). CDR3 sequence: CSARDTGNLGNQPQHF. The CDR3 region has the DNA TGCAGTGCTAGAGATACAGGGAATTTAGGCAATCAGCCCCAGCATTTT.

The rearrangement joins TRBV20-1 to TRBJ2-2, with TRBD2 matching over 14 bases. Germline CDR1 DFQATT, CDR2 SNEGSKA (reference sequence). The CDR3 loop spans 19 amino acids. V gave up 1 base and J gave up 5 bases; unmatched junction bases: 12. The CDR3 DNA reads as TGCAGTGCTAGAGCCGGGACTAGCGGGAGTGTAAGAGGTACCGGGGAGCTGTTTTTT. Its protein is CSARAGTSGSVRGTGELFF.

This clonotype was recorded at least ten times. The CDR3 is CASSAGQVTYNEQFF. The DNA of the CDR3 is TGCGCCAGCAGCGCGGGACAGGTGACCTACAATGAGCAGTTCTTC. J is TRBJ2-1 and V is TRBV5-1; 8 nucleotides align to TRBD1. This CDR3 has 15 amino acids. From germline, CDR1 is SGHRS and CDR2 YFSETQ. V shed 4 bases and J 2 bases; nucleotides not matched to a gene: 5.

The J gene is TRBJ2-7, the V gene TRBV10-1; 14 positions match TRBD2. The CDR3 is made up of 16 amino acids. V shed 0 bases and J 6 bases; nucleotides not matched to a gene: 4. In germline, CDR1 is WNHNN, CDR2 SYGVQD (reference sequence). The CDR3 is CASSESGLAGEGEQYF. CDR3 bases: TGCGCCAGCAGTGAGTCGGGACTAGCGGGAGAAGGCGAGCAGTACTTC.

This clonotype occurred once. One end of the junction fails to match germline, which may point to a read error. The chain recombines TRBV28 with TRBJ2-3; the match to TRBD2 covers 9 bases. This CDR3 region has 15 residues. CDR1 MDHEN and CDR2 SYDVKM come from the germline V gene. The CDR3 DNA sequence: TGTGCCATCAGTATGACTAGCGGCTTTGGCGATACGCAGTATTTT. Its translation: CAISMTSGFGDTQYF.

This clonotype was recorded at least ten times. The chain links TRBV12-3 or TRBV12-4 to TRBJ1-1; D gene uncertain. The CDR3 runs 13 residues. Trimming pared 4 bases from V and 4 bases from J, leaving 10 bases between. The CDR3 loop is CASSYYKATEAFF. The CDR3 DNA reads TGTGCCAGCAGTTACTACAAGGCCACTGAAGCTTTCTTT.

This clonotype was recorded many times. This chain joins TRBV28 and TRBJ2-2; D remains ambiguous. Germline values: CDR1 MDHEN, CDR2 SYDVKM. V was cut by 2 bases and J by 0 bases, with 7 bases left in between. The CDR3 extends over 15 amino acids. The chain's CDR3 is CASSLRRSNTGELFF. The DNA for the CDR3 is TGTGCCAGCAGTTTACGACGGTCGAACACCGGGGAGCTGTTTTTT.

The chain joins TRBV11-3 to TRBJ2-1; TRBD1 matches at 7 bases. The tail of the sequence fits TRBJ2-7 better, so the J call may be wrong. The length of the CDR3 is 15 residues. Germline CDR1 reads SGHNT; CDR2 reads YENEEA. For the CDR3, the DNA is TGTGCCAGCAGCACCGACAGGGTCTCCTACAATGAGCAGTACTTC. It encodes CASSTDRVSYNEQYF.

V is TRBV10-2 and J is TRBJ2-5; 9 bases are shared with TRBD1. The CDR3 sequence is 12 residues long. V lost 8 bases and J lost 5; bases outside the gene matches: 3. CDR1 is WSHSY, CDR2 SAAADI, per germline. DNA for the CDR3: TGCGCCAGCGGGACAGGGTCGGAGACCCAGTACTTC. As protein: CASGTGSETQYF.

This clonotype was found a few times. This chain uses TRBV5-6 with TRBJ2-1; 7 positions agree with TRBD1. The CDR3 spans 15 residues. V lost 4 bases to trimming and J lost 8 bases; unmatched junction nucleotides: 12. The germline V gene has CDR1 SGHDT and CDR2 YYEEEE. The CDR3 DNA reads TGTGCCAGCAGCCCGGACAGGAAAGTTTTCGATGAGCAGTTCTTC. Protein product: CASSPDRKVFDEQFF.